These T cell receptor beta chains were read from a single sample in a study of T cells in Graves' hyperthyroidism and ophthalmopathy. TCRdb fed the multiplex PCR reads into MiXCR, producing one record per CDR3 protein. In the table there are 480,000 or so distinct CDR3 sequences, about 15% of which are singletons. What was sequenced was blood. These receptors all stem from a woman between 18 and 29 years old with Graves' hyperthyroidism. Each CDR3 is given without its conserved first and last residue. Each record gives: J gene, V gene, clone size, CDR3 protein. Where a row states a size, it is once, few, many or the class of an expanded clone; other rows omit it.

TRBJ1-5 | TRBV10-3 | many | AISDSRSLLNQPQH
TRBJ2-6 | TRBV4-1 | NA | ASSQYAGSGANVLT
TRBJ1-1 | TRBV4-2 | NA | ASSTRSGRAEAF
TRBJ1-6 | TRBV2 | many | ASSDSANSPLH
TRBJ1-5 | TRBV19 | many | ASSHSGGGRGQPQH
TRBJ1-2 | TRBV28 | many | ASRQGTPNYGYT
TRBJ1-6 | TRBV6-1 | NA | ASQGMGNSPLH
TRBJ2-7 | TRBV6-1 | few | ASSEPGQVGYEQY
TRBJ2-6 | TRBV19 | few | ASSIESGGPPGANVLT
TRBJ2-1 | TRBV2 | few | ASSEGSGRDEQF
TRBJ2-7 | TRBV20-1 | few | SAKDPSGRASYEQY
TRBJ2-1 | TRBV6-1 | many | ASSESPEGVREQF
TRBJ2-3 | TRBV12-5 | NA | ASGFLLAGGFTDTQY
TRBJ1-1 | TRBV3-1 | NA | ASSQAWNLNTEAF
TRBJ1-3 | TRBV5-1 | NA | ASSGTEPGNTIY
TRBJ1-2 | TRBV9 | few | ASSVDGGEVNRNYGYT
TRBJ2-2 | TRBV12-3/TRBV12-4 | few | ASSLRDREDGELF
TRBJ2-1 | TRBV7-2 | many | ASSLRLGGSGYNEQF
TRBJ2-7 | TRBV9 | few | ASSVSGSYEQY
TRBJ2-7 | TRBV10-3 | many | AISRSTSGRYEQY
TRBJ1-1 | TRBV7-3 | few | ASKRAMNTEAF
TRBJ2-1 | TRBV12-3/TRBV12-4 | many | ASSLFLGGYEQF
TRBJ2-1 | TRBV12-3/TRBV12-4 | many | ASSPRISSYNEQF
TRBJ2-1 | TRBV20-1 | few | SARRLATSYNEQF
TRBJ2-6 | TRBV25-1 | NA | ASSETSRGANVLT
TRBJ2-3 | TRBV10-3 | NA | AITEGLGTDTQY
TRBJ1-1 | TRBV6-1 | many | AVKTQGGNTEAF
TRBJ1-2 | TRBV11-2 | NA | ASRDLYSANYGYT
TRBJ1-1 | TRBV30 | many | AWSTRDRGYTEAF